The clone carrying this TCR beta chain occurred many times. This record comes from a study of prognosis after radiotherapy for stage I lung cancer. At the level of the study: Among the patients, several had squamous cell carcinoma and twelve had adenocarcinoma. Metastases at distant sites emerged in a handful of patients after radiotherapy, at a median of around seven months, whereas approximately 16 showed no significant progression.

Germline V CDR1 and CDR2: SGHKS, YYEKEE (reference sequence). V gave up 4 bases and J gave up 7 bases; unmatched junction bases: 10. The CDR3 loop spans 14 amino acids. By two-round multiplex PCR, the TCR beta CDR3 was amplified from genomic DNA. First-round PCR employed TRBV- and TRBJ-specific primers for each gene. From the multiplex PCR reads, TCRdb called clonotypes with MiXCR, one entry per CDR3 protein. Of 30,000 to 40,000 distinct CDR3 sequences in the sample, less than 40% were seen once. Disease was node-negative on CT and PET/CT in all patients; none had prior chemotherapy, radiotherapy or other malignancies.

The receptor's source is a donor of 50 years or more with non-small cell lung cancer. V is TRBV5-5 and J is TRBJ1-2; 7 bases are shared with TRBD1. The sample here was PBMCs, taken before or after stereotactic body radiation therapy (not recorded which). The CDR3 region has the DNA TGTGCCAGCAGCCCGATTGACAGGGCGAGTGGCTACACCTTC. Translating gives CASSPIDRASGYTF.